The source of this TCR beta chain is a study of T-cell memory formation after mild COVID-19. In the study overall: Most TCR clusters belonged to a single donor.

MiXCR, run by TCRdb on the 5' RACE reads, gives a single entry per CDR3 protein. Of 300,000 to 350,000 distinct CDR3 sequences in the sample, around 19% were seen once. This clonotype was detected only a few times. The CDR3 runs 13 residues. Between the trimmed V and J ends, which lost 7 bases and 7 bases, there was a span of 15 bases. The germline V gene has CDR1 SGHRS and CDR2 YFSETQ. The sequenced sample was PBMCs or a T cell subset sorted from them (not recorded which). The chain recombines TRBV5-1 with TRBJ1-5; D gene unclear. The receptor was isolated from a man between 18 and 35 years old who had mild COVID-19 (a few samples of this study predate the infection). Cell type and time point are not known. The CDR3: CASAPEPGQPQHF. In DNA, the CDR3 is TGCGCCAGCGCCCCGGAGCCGGGGCAGCCCCAGCATTTT.